This TCR beta chain was captured in a study of blood T cell repertoires in COVID-19 (dated by TCRdb to between 2020 and 2021). About the study as a whole: Collaborator samples came from the United States, Italy and Spain and covered acute and convalescent phases of COVID-19. The prospective study material was composed of cDNA or gDNA derived from T cells, B-cell-depleted T cells, or PBMCs. Subjects who had been exposed to COVID-19, were actively infected with it, or had recovered from it provided the deeply sampled blood TCRbeta repertoires that made up the dataset. The repertoires were released in a freely available public database meant as a resource for research on the immune response to SARS-CoV-2. Samples were obtained from the ongoing ImmuneRACE study (first 160 participants) and from roughly 1,300 subjects provided by 6 global collaborators. A de-identified subject ID, COVID-19 status, age in years and sex were almost always included in the sample metadata. Where HLA class I and class II types were available, the types were taken from metadata supplied by the sample provider, not from assay-based typing.

From the germline V gene (reference sequence), CDR1 is SEHNR and CDR2 is FQNEAQ. The CDR3 covers 16 residues, taking in both the cysteine and the phenylalanine. Just the 48-base CDR3 DNA is kept, in frame starting at base 1. V lost 4 bases and J lost 0 bases; the stretch between them is 15 bases long. About this clone: Its specific antigen is unknown. There are no base qualities to consult, and no much larger clone falls within one base.

General study outcomes and caveats: The amount of clinical and demographic metadata varied by source and participant and was provided uncurated.

TCRbeta CDR3 regions were amplified from genomic DNA by means of the immunoSEQ Assay, a bias-controlled multiplex PCR. The authors' pipeline ran thus. Within the assay, amplification of reference gene primers was used to estimate how many nucleated cells each sample contained. To quantify the absolute abundance of each unique TCRbeta CDR3 rearrangement, sequence reads were collapsed and filtered. For each sample, productive Simpson clonality was calculated as the square root of Simpson's diversity index across productive rearrangements. Here the immuneACCESS table is served through TCRdb, limited to in-frame sequences with V and J called. Missing clones are a known gap in these copies; in checked studies unresolved V genes cover under half, and the rest lacks a known reason. The V and J calls and the clone size are those of that table, but D and trimming were determined from the DNA. This sample lists over 250,000 clones; roughly 77% were detected once. The top ten clones comprise 3% to 3.5% of the sample.

Each collaborating institution followed its own protocols to collect whole blood in K2EDTA tubes. Collaborator samples were shipped for TCRbeta analysis as frozen whole blood, isolated PBMCs, or DNA extracted from either sample type. What was sequenced was peripheral blood. The sequence was collected from a woman older than 75 with acute or convalescent COVID-19. Recombination linked TRBV7-9 to TRBJ1-1; the D gene is unclear. At the DNA level, the sequence is TGTGCCAGCAGCTCCTCTCCAGGCCAAGTGAACACTGAAGCTTTCTTT. This codes for CASSSSPGQVNTEAFF.